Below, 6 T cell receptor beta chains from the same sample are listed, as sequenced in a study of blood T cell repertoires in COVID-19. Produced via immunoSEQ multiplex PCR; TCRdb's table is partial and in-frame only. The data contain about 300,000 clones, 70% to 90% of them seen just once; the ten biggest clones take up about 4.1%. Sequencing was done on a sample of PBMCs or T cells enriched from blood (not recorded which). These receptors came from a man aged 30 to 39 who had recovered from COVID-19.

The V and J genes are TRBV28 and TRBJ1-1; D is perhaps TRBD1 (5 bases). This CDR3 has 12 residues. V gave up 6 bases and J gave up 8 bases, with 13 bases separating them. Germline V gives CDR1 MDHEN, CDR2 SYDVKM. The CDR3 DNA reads TGTGCCAGCAGATTGACACGGGGGGAAGCTTTCTTT. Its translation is CASRLTRGEAFF. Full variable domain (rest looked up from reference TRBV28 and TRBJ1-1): DVKVTQSSRYLVKRTGEKVFLECVQDMDHENMFWYRQDPGLGLRLIYFSYDVKMKEKGDIPEGYSVSREKKERFSLILESASTNQTSMYLCASRLTRGEAFFGQGTRLTVV.

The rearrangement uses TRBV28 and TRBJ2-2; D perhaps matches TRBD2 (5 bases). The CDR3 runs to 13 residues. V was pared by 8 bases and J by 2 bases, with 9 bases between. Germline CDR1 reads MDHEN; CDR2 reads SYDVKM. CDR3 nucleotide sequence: TGTGCCAGCTCGGGAACTAACACCGGGGAGCTGTTTTTT. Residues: CASSGTNTGELFF.

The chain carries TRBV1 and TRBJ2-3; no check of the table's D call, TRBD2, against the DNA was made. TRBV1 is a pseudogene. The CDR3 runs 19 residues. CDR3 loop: CTSSQDPDRGGGETDTQYF. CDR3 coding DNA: TGCACCAGCAGCCAAGATCCAGACCGGGGAGGCGGGGAAACAGATACGCAGTATTTT.

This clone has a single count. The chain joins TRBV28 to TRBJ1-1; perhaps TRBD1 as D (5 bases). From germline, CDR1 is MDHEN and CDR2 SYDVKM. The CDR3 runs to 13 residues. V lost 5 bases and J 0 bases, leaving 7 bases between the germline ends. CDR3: CASSRGMNTEAFF. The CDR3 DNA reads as TGTGCCAGCAGTCGGGGGATGAACACTGAAGCTTTCTTT.

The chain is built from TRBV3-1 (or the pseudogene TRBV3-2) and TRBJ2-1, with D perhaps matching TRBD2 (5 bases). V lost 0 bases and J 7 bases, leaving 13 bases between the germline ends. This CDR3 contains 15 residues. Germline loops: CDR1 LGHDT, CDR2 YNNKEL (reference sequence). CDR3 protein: CASSQERRVPNEQFF. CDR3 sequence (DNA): TGTGCCAGCAGCCAAGAACGGCGGGTTCCTAATGAGCAGTTCTTC.

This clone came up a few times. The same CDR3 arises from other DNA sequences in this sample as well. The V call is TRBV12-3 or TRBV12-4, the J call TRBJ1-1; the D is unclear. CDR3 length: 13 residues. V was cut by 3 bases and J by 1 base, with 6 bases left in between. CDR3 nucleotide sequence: TGTGCCAGCAGTTTCCGGGGGAACACTGAAGCTTTCTTT. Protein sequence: CASSFRGNTEAFF.